This is a list of T cell receptor beta chains from one sample in a study of radiation and T cells in renal cell carcinoma. The assay was immunoSEQ multiplex PCR, and TCRdb's table has in-frame clones only and misses some. The sample includes roughly 130,000 clones, approximately 78% of them seen just once. Sequences were derived from blood, sampled from a patient whose treatment included radiotherapy and nephrectomy. Receptor source: a woman aged 60 to 75 with renal cell carcinoma. The CDR3 runs from the conserved cysteine through the conserved F or W. D genes are given only for firm matches. Size values are once, few and many counts, or a class for expanded clones, and some rows have none.

V	D	size	J	CDR3	DNA
TRBV14	-	-	TRBJ2-2	CASSLLSGGELFF	TGTGCCAGCAGCCTCCTTTCCGGGGGGGAGCTGTTTTTT
TRBV4-3	-	few	TRBJ2-3	CASSQAWDVPSTDTQYF	TGCGCCAGCAGCCAAGCGTGGGACGTGCCCTCCACAGATACGCAGTATTTT
TRBV28	-	-	TRBJ1-6	CASSRRSYNSPLHF	TGTGCCAGCAGCCGACGGTCGTATAATTCACCCCTCCACTTT
TRBV9	TRBD1	-	TRBJ1-2	CASSVATGEYGYTF	TGTGCCAGCAGCGTAGCTACAGGGGAATATGGCTACACCTTC
TRBV5-1	TRBD2	once	TRBJ2-5	CASSLGGLAGGRETQYF	TGCGCCAGCAGCTTGGGAGGACTAGCGGGGGGGCGAGAGACCCAGTACTTC
TRBV5-1	-	once	TRBJ2-1	CASRPGEGDEQFF	TGCGCCAGCCGGCCGGGAGAAGGGGATGAGCAGTTCTTC
TRBV27	-	-	TRBJ2-7	CASSLSQGSYEQYF	TGTGCCAGCAGTTTATCCCAGGGATCCTACGAGCAGTACTTC
TRBV5-1	-	-	TRBJ1-5	CASSGGGNQPQHF	TGCGCCAGCAGCGGTGGAGGGAATCAGCCCCAGCATTTT
TRBV19	-	-	TRBJ2-3	CASSYSTDTQYF	TGTGCCAGTAGTTATAGCACAGATACGCAGTATTTT
TRBV29-1	-	-	TRBJ1-4	CSVEGQGGTNEKLFF	TGCAGCGTTGAGGGCCAAGGGGGAACTAATGAAAAACTGTTTTTT
TRBV9	-	once	TRBJ2-2	CASTGEGAYTGELFF	TGTGCCAGCACCGGGGAGGGGGCGTACACCGGGGAGCTGTTTTTT
TRBV5-4	-	-	TRBJ2-7	CASSQSPTVYEQYF	TGTGCCAGCAGCCAATCCCCGACAGTCTACGAGCAGTACTTC
TRBV6-5	-	-	TRBJ1-3	CASSYGTGSGNTIYF	TGTGCCAGCAGTTACGGGACGGGCTCTGGAAACACCATATATTTT
TRBV5-1	-	-	TRBJ1-3	CASSLNTGNTIYF	TGCGCCAGCAGCTTGAATACTGGAAACACCATATATTTT
TRBV6-5	-	-	TRBJ2-4	CASSYGAAENIQYF	TGTGCCAGCAGTTACGGGGCAGCGGAAAACATTCAGTACTTC
TRBV5-1	-	-	TRBJ2-1	CASSSGSIGVPNEQFF	TGCGCCAGCAGCTCGGGCTCCATCGGGGTCCCCAATGAGCAGTTCTTC
TRBV7-9	TRBD2	once	TRBJ2-2	CASSFGRAGVDTGELFF	TGTGCCAGCAGCTTCGGTAGGGCGGGAGTCGATACCGGGGAGCTGTTTTTT
TRBV28	-	-	TRBJ2-2	CASSLDRTNTGELFF	TGTGCCAGCAGTTTGGACAGAACGAACACCGGGGAGCTGTTTTTT
TRBV2	-	-	TRBJ1-5	CASSVSGGFGNQPQHF	TGTGCCAGCAGTGTAAGCGGAGGGTTCGGCAATCAGCCCCAGCATTTT
TRBV5-1	-	once	TRBJ2-2	CASSLSDTGELFF	TGCGCCAGCAGCTTGTCAGACACCGGGGAGCTGTTTTTT
TRBV6-1	TRBD1	-	TRBJ2-1	CASSQGTYNEQFF	TGTGCCAGCTCACAGGGGACCTACAATGAGCAGTTCTTC
TRBV9	-	-	TRBJ2-6	CASSPRKTEKANVLTF	TGTGCCAGCAGCCCCCGGAAGACGGAGAAAGCCAACGTCCTGACTTTC
TRBV7-8	-	-	TRBJ1-1	CASSLGGTYAEAFF	TGTGCCAGCAGCTTAGGGGGGACATACGCTGAAGCTTTCTTT
TRBV5-1	-	-	TRBJ2-2	CASSSEGGELFF	TGCGCCAGCAGCTCGGAGGGCGGGGAGCTGTTTTTT
TRBV7-9	-	few	TRBJ2-7	CASAVGGGFSEQYF	TGTGCCAGCGCCGTAGGGGGTGGTTTCTCCGAGCAGTACTTC
TRBV6-1	-	-	TRBJ2-1	CASSEARWGGTYNEQFF	TGTGCCAGCAGTGAAGCGCGCTGGGGGGGCACCTACAATGAGCAGTTCTTC
TRBV9	-	-	TRBJ2-1	CASSVDGGTYNEQFF	TGTGCCAGCAGCGTAGATGGCGGGACCTACAATGAGCAGTTCTTC
TRBV28	-	-	TRBJ1-3	CASSLSHPGNTIYF	TGTGCCAGCAGTTTATCACACCCTGGAAACACCATATATTTT
TRBV9	-	-	TRBJ1-1	CASSPGSRESEAFF	TGTGCCAGCAGCCCCGGTTCCAGGGAATCTGAAGCTTTCTTT
TRBV27	TRBD1	-	TRBJ2-7	CASSPGQLSYEQYF	TGTGCCAGCAGTCCGGGACAGCTCTCCTACGAGCAGTACTTC
TRBV7-2	-	-	TRBJ2-7	CASSLGPRSQGFYEQYF	TGTGCCAGCAGCTTAGGCCCACGCAGCCAGGGATTCTACGAGCAGTACTTC
TRBV29-1	TRBD1	-	TRBJ1-2	CSVVLPVGTASANYGYTF	TGCAGCGTTGTACTTCCCGTGGGGACAGCCTCGGCTAACTATGGCTACACCTTC